This passage covers 27 T cell receptor beta chains from one sample sequenced in a study of cytomegalovirus exposure and HLA in healthy donors. Researchers ran the PCR with 60 Vbeta and 13 Jbeta primers. Only in-frame clones appear in the TCRdb table, and some are missing; sequencing was by immunoSEQ multiplex PCR. The sample holds approximately 160,000 clones, 84% seen once. The specimen was PBMCs. The receptors stem from a girl between 10 and 17 years old in good health and CMV-seropositive.

The V gene is TRBV25-1, the J gene TRBJ2-1; 8 nucleotides agree with TRBD1. In germline, CDR1 is MGHDK, CDR2 SYGVNS. The trim removed 3 bases at V and 8 bases at J, leaving 6 bases unmatched. The CDR3 loop spans 14 amino acids. CDR3 protein: CASSDLDRVDEQFF. The CDR3, as DNA: TGTGCCAGCAGTGATCTGGACAGGGTGGATGAGCAGTTCTTC. The variable domain in full, with the rest retrieved from reference TRBV25-1 and TRBJ2-1, is EADIYQTPRYLVIGTGKKITLECSQTMGHDKMYWYQQDPGMELHLIHYSYGVNSTEKGDLSSESTVSRIRTEHFPLTLESARPSHTSQYLCASSDLDRVDEQFFGPGTRLTVL.

The chain uses TRBV2 and TRBJ2-2, with D maybe TRBD2 (6 bases). The germline gives CDR1 SNHLY, CDR2 FYNNEI. The CDR3 runs to 16 residues. V was pared by 6 bases and J by 2 bases, with 16 bases between. CDR3 protein: CASRSSASENTGELFF. The CDR3 bases are TGTGCCAGCAGAAGTTCGGCTAGCGAAAACACCGGGGAGCTGTTTTTT.

The rearrangement joins TRBV18 to TRBJ1-3; no definite D call. In germline, CDR1 is KGHSH, CDR2 LQKENI. The germline V and J ends were trimmed by 3 bases and 2 bases, with 5 bases remaining between them. The CDR3 loop spans 13 amino acids. CDR3: CASSPNTGNTIYF. In nucleotides, the CDR3 is TGTGCCAGCTCACCCAACACTGGAAACACCATATATTTT.

This clone has a single count. This sequence joins TRBV7-8 and TRBJ2-5; D is perhaps TRBD2 (6 bases). CDR1 is SGHVS and CDR2 is FQNEAQ in the germline V gene. V lost 1 base to trimming and J lost 5 bases, with 14 bases between them. CDR3 size: 15 residues. Here the CDR3 reads CASSLERRRGETQYF. Written as DNA, the CDR3 is TGTGCCAGCAGCTTAGAAAGACGACGGGGGGAGACCCAGTACTTC.

The chain joins TRBV29-1 to TRBJ2-1; perhaps TRBD1 as D (5 bases). Trimming left V 7 bases short and J 9 bases short, with 22 bases between. The CDR3 spans 14 residues. Germline V lookup: CDR1 SQVTM, CDR2 ANQGSEA. The CDR3: CSARTALRGTEQFF. The CDR3 DNA reads TGCAGCGCCCGGACCGCATTAAGGGGCACTGAGCAGTTCTTC.

The chain employs TRBV20-1 and TRBJ1-1, with 8 bases identical to TRBD1. CDR1 and CDR2 (germline): DFQATT, SNEGSKA (reference sequence). This CDR3 is 11 amino acids long. The junction had 7 bases not matched to a gene; V was cut back by 5 bases and J by 11 bases. This CDR3 is CSAVRTGLAFF. The DNA for the CDR3 is TGCAGTGCTGTTAGGACAGGGTTGGCTTTCTTT.

The chain combines TRBV5-1 with TRBJ1-2; unclear D gene. Per the germline V gene, CDR1 is SGHRS and CDR2 is YFSETQ. The CDR3 covers 14 residues. The germline V and J ends were trimmed by 0 bases and 7 bases, with 13 bases remaining between them. The CDR3 sequence: CASSLVAQAGGYTF. CDR3 sequence (DNA): TGCGCCAGCAGCTTGGTTGCTCAGGCGGGTGGCTACACCTTC.

The genes are TRBV18 and TRBJ2-2; a weak D match, TRBD2 (6 bases). This CDR3 has 12 amino acids. Germline-derived CDR1 and CDR2 are KGHSH and LQKENI. The germline V and J ends were trimmed by 8 bases and 5 bases, with 9 bases remaining between them. The CDR3 nucleotides are TGTGCCAGCCCCCGGGGGACCGGGGAGCTGTTTTTT. Encoded protein: CASPRGTGELFF.

The rearrangement joins TRBV5-1 to TRBJ1-4, with D perhaps TRBD1 (6 bases). Between the trimmed V and J ends, which lost 4 bases and 4 bases, there was a span of 11 bases. The germline CDR1 and CDR2 sequences are SGHRS and YFSETQ. The CDR3 has 14 residues. The CDR3 coding sequence is TGCGCCAGCAGCAGCGGACAGTTTAATGAAAAACTGTTTTTT. This sequence encodes CASSSGQFNEKLFF.

The chain links TRBV9 to TRBJ1-3; TRBD1 might be the D (6 bases). CDR3 length: 17 residues. Trimming shortened V by 4 bases and J by 4 bases, and 21 bases separated the two germline ends. CDR1 SGDLS and CDR2 YYNGEE come from the germline V gene. CDR3 region: CASSTGQEGSAGNTIYF. The CDR3 nucleotides are TGTGCCAGCAGCACGGGACAAGAGGGGTCGGCCGGAAACACCATATATTTT.

The chain uses TRBV6-1 and TRBJ2-3; perhaps TRBD2 as D (7 bases). Per the germline V gene, CDR1 is MNHNS and CDR2 is SASEGT. Deletions cut 7 bases from V and 1 base from J, with 15 bases between. The CDR3 is made up of 15 amino acids. The CDR3 DNA reads as TGTGCCAGCAAGTGGGGGGAGGGGGGCACAGATACGCAGTATTTT. Translated, it gives CASKWGEGGTDTQYF.

The V gene is TRBV5-4, the J gene TRBJ1-1; D is perhaps TRBD1 (6 bases). Per germline, CDR1 SGHNT and CDR2 YYREEE (reference sequence). There are 18 residues in the CDR3. Deletions cut 0 bases from V and 0 bases from J, with 18 bases between. CDR3 nucleotides: TGTGCCAGCAGCTTGGATTTCAGGGGCTCTACCATGAACACTGAAGCTTTCTTT. As protein: CASSLDFRGSTMNTEAFF.

J is TRBJ1-3 and V is TRBV5-1, with a tentative D call TRBD1 (5 bases). Germline CDR1 and CDR2: SGHRS and YFSETQ. Trimming took off 4 bases at V and 0 bases at J, with 14 bases between the two ends. The CDR3 length is 16 residues. CDR3 region: CASSDYDSISGNTIYF. DNA for the CDR3: TGCGCCAGCAGCGATTACGACAGCATCTCTGGAAACACCATATATTTT.

The chain combines TRBV5-6 with TRBJ1-1; 8 nucleotides match TRBD1. This CDR3 comprises 12 residues. The ends lost 7 bases at V and 4 bases at J; junction bases unmatched: 3. The V gene's germline CDR1 is SGHDT and CDR2 YYEEEE. CDR3 in amino acids: CASGGQVTEAFF. The CDR3 nucleotides read TGTGCCAGCGGGGGACAGGTCACTGAAGCTTTCTTT.

This rearrangement joins TRBV2 to TRBJ2-3, with D possibly matching TRBD1 (5 bases). With 5 bases removed from V and 0 bases from J, the gap between germline ends came to 9 bases. CDR3 length: 14 amino acids. Germline lookup yields CDR1 SNHLY and CDR2 FYNNEI. CDR3 sequence: CASSQQGSTDTQYF. DNA for the CDR3: TGTGCCAGCAGTCAGCAGGGAAGCACAGATACGCAGTATTTT. The full variable domain, its missing parts supplied by reference TRBV2 and TRBJ2-3, is EPEVTQTPSHQVTQMGQEVILRCVPISNHLYFYWYRQILGQKVEFLVSFYNNEISEKSEIFDDQFSVERPDGSNFTLKIRSTKLEDSAMYFCASSQQGSTDTQYFGPGTRLTVL.

The chain carries TRBV4-1 and TRBJ1-1; no clear D gene. The V end was cut by 3 bases, the J end by 5 bases, with 10 bases between. The V gene's germline CDR1 is MGHRA and CDR2 YSYEKL. This CDR3 comprises 13 residues. The CDR3, as DNA: TGCGCCAGCAGCCAGCTCCCGGGGACTGAAGCTTTCTTT. Amino acid sequence: CASSQLPGTEAFF.

The chain links TRBV6-5 to TRBJ1-4; D is possibly TRBD1 (5 bases). V gave up 6 bases and J gave up 7 bases, with 15 bases separating them. Germline CDR1 is MNHEY and CDR2 is SVGAGI. This CDR3 is 14 amino acids long. CDR3 DNA: TGTGCCAGCAGCCGCGGGGCCGCCACTGAAAAACTGTTTTTT. Protein product: CASSRGAATEKLFF.

The chain combines TRBV19 with TRBJ1-5, with 7 bases fitting TRBD1. Germline V CDR1 and CDR2: LNHDA, SQIVND (reference sequence). CDR3 length equals 16 residues. With 4 bases clipped from V and 1 base from J, the junction kept 7 bases outside the gene matches. The DNA of the CDR3 is TGTGCCAGTAGTACCCGACAGGGAAGGAGCAATCAGCCCCAGCATTTT. Its translation is CASSTRQGRSNQPQHF. Looking up the rest from reference TRBV19 and TRBJ1-5 gives the full variable domain: DGGITQSPKYLFRKEGQNVTLSCEQNLNHDAMYWYRQDPGQGLRLIYYSQIVNDFQKGDIAEGYSVSREKKESFPLTVTSAQKNPTAFYLCASSTRQGRSNQPQHFGDGTRLSIL.

The chain uses TRBV20-1 and TRBJ2-7; D possibly corresponds to TRBD1 (5 bases). The CDR3 spans 11 residues. Per the germline V gene, CDR1 is DFQATT and CDR2 is SNEGSKA (reference sequence). V lost 5 bases and J 3 bases, leaving 8 bases between the germline ends. The CDR3 nucleotides read TGCAGTGCTTACACAGGCTACGAGCAGTACTTC. Its protein product is CSAYTGYEQYF.

The J gene is TRBJ1-2, the V gene TRBV20-1; weak D call: TRBD1 (5 bases). V gave up 6 bases and J gave up 5 bases, with 10 bases separating them. CDR3 length equals 11 residues. Germline V gene data show CDR1 as DFQATT and CDR2 as SNEGSKA (reference sequence). The CDR3 here is CSAGRGYGYTF. The CDR3 region has the DNA TGCAGTGCGGGAAGGGGATATGGCTACACCTTC.

V is TRBV4-1 and J is TRBJ1-1; 9 positions agree with TRBD1. CDR1 MGHRA and CDR2 YSYEKL come from the germline V gene. The CDR3 covers 15 residues. Trimming took 1 base from V and 5 from J; bases not matched to a gene: 5. For the CDR3, the DNA is TGCGCCAGCAGCCAAGCACAGGGGGCCATGACTGAAGCTTTCTTT. Its translation is CASSQAQGAMTEAFF.

The chain uses TRBV19 and TRBJ2-7; D gene uncertain. Germline loops: CDR1 LNHDA, CDR2 SQIVND (reference sequence). The V end lost 9 bases, the J end lost 0 bases, and 18 bases lay between the germline ends. The length of the CDR3 is 15 residues. The CDR3 bases are TGTGCCAGCGAATTCGTACCAAATAGCTCCTACGAGCAGTACTTC. It encodes CASEFVPNSSYEQYF.

The rearrangement links TRBV6-1 to TRBJ1-4; D call uncertain. The V end lost 1 base, the J end lost 3 bases, and 12 bases lay between the germline ends. Per the germline V gene, CDR1 is MNHNS and CDR2 is SASEGT. This CDR3 has 16 residues. DNA for the CDR3: TGTGCCAGCAGTGAAGTGGGCCGGGAGCCTAATGAAAAACTGTTTTTT. Translating gives CASSEVGREPNEKLFF.

The chain carries TRBV9 and TRBJ2-5, with TRBD2 matching over 13 bases. This CDR3 comprises 16 residues. In germline, CDR1 is SGDLS, CDR2 YYNGEE. V lost 4 bases to trimming and J lost 2 bases; unmatched junction nucleotides: 5. CDR3 sequence: CASSLRLAGGQETQYF. CDR3 in DNA: TGTGCCAGCAGCCTCCGACTAGCGGGGGGACAAGAGACCCAGTACTTC.

This chain links TRBV5-1 with TRBJ1-2, with TRBD1 matching over 9 bases. CDR1 is SGHRS and CDR2 is YFSETQ in the germline V gene. The V segment lost 7 bases and the J segment 0 bases; nucleotides outside the gene matches: 7. The CDR3 contains 15 residues. Here the CDR3 reads CASGTGNTPNYGYTF. In nucleotides, the CDR3 is TGCGCCAGCGGGACAGGGAACACTCCTAACTATGGCTACACCTTC.

The DNA for the CDR3 is TGTGCCAGCAGCTTGGTCGGAGAGGACACTGAAGCTTTCTTT. Translated, it gives CASSLVGEDTEAFF. The V and J genes are TRBV5-8 and TRBJ1-1; D is unresolved. The CDR3 consists of 14 residues. V dropped 0 bases and J dropped 3 bases, with 9 bases sitting between them. Germline V gene sequence: CDR1 SGHTS, CDR2 YDEGEE.

This clone was detected only a few times. The genes are TRBV6-5 and TRBJ2-7, with 8 bases aligning to TRBD2. CDR3 size: 14 residues. Germline V gene lookup returns CDR1 MNHEY and CDR2 SVGAGI. Unmatched junction bases numbered 6, after V lost 2 bases and J lost 6 bases. The CDR3 region is CASSYGGGGREQYF. CDR3 nucleotide sequence: TGTGCCAGCAGTTACGGGGGCGGGGGGCGCGAGCAGTACTTC.